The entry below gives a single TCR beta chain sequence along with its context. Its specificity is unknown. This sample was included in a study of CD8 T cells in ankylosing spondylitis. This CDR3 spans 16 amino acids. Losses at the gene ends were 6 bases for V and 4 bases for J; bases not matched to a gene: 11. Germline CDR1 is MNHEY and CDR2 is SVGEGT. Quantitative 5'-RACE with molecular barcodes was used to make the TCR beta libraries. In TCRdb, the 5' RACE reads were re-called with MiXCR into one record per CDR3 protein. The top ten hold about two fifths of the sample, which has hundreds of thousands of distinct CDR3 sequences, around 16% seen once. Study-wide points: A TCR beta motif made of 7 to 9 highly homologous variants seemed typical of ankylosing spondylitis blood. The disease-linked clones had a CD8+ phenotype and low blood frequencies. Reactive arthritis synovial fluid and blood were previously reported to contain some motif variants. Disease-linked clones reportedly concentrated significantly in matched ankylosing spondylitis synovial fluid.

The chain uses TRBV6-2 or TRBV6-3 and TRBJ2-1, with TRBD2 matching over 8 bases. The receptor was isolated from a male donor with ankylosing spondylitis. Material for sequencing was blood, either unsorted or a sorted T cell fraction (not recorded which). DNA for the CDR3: TGTGCCAGCAGGCCTATTAGCGGGGTCCGGTACAATGAGCAGTTCTTC. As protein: CASRPISGVRYNEQFF.